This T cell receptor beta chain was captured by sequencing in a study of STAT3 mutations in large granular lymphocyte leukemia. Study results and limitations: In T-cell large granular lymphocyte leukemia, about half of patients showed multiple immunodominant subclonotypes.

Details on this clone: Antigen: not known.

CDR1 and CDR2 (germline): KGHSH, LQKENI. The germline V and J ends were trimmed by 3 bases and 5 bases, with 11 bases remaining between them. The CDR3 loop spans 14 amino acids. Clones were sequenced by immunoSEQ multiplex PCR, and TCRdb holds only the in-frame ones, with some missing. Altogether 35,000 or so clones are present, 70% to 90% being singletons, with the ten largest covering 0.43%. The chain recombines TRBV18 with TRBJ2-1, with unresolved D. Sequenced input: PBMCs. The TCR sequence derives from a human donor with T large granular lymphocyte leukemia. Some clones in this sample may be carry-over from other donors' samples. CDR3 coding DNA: TGTGCCAGCTCACCTCGGACGGTGGACAATGAGCAGTTCTTC. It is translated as CASSPRTVDNEQFF.